These T cell receptor beta chains were read from a single sample in a study of T cell responses to AZD1222 COVID-19 vaccine. Method: immunoSEQ multiplex PCR; TCRdb's copy keeps in-frame clones and lacks some. This sample has roughly 130,000 clones, with about nine tenths found just once. This material consisted of peripheral blood, taken on day 0 of MenACWY control vaccination. The receptors originated from an adult in good health. Both conserved end residues are trimmed from each CDR3. The D gene is left open where the match is weak. Rows give clone size only sometimes, using once, few, many, or a class for an expanded clone.

clone size: .; J gene: TRBJ2-3; V gene: TRBV12-3/TRBV12-4; D gene: .; CDR3 protein: ASSFRFGDTQY
clone size: .; J gene: TRBJ1-1; V gene: TRBV28; D gene: .; CDR3 protein: ASSLFGQIPEAF
clone size: .; J gene: TRBJ2-7; V gene: TRBV28; D gene: .; CDR3 protein: ASSPTGLYEQY
clone size: .; J gene: TRBJ2-3; V gene: TRBV5-1; D gene: .; CDR3 protein: ASSSGHTVGSDTQY
clone size: .; J gene: TRBJ1-6; V gene: TRBV7-6; D gene: TRBD1; CDR3 protein: ASSLAFSLGTAISPLH
clone size: .; J gene: TRBJ1-1; V gene: TRBV28; D gene: .; CDR3 protein: ASSFETHTEAF
clone size: once; J gene: TRBJ2-1; V gene: TRBV9; D gene: .; CDR3 protein: ASSVGSYNEQF
clone size: .; J gene: TRBJ1-2; V gene: TRBV5-1; D gene: .; CDR3 protein: ASSLEGGRGYT
clone size: .; J gene: TRBJ2-7; V gene: TRBV27; D gene: .; CDR3 protein: ASSHGVEQY
clone size: .; J gene: TRBJ1-6; V gene: TRBV11-2; D gene: TRBD1; CDR3 protein: ASSLPGGRNSPLH
clone size: .; J gene: TRBJ2-7; V gene: TRBV9; D gene: TRBD2; CDR3 protein: ASSEGGSNYEQY
clone size: .; J gene: TRBJ1-6; V gene: TRBV5-6; D gene: TRBD1; CDR3 protein: ASSHVPGQGRSYNSPLH
clone size: .; J gene: TRBJ1-2; V gene: TRBV2; D gene: .; CDR3 protein: AGLRGPNYGYT
clone size: few; J gene: TRBJ2-7; V gene: TRBV5-1; D gene: .; CDR3 protein: ASSLSPGGSYEQY
clone size: once; J gene: TRBJ2-7; V gene: TRBV3-1/TRBV3-2; D gene: .; CDR3 protein: ASSQGMANSYEQY
clone size: .; J gene: TRBJ1-1; V gene: TRBV24-1; D gene: .; CDR3 protein: ATSETPEAF
clone size: .; J gene: TRBJ2-1; V gene: TRBV5-1; D gene: TRBD2; CDR3 protein: ASSSNSGSVVEQF
clone size: .; J gene: TRBJ1-1; V gene: TRBV10-2; D gene: .; CDR3 protein: ASSELREGGTEAF
clone size: .; J gene: TRBJ2-1; V gene: TRBV7-6; D gene: .; CDR3 protein: ASSLDPGSDEQF
clone size: .; J gene: TRBJ1-5; V gene: TRBV16; D gene: TRBD1; CDR3 protein: ASSRQGYNQPQH
clone size: .; J gene: TRBJ2-7; V gene: TRBV9; D gene: TRBD1; CDR3 protein: ASSASWTGPDEQY
clone size: .; J gene: TRBJ2-1; V gene: TRBV7-3; D gene: TRBD2; CDR3 protein: ASSLGSWDYDNEQF
clone size: .; J gene: TRBJ1-1; V gene: TRBV18; D gene: .; CDR3 protein: ASSPQGNTEAF
clone size: .; J gene: TRBJ2-2; V gene: TRBV3-1/TRBV3-2; D gene: TRBD2; CDR3 protein: ASSQVVREGPTGELF
clone size: once; J gene: TRBJ2-7; V gene: TRBV6-1; D gene: .; CDR3 protein: ASSEAGVSYEQY
clone size: .; J gene: TRBJ2-2; V gene: TRBV2; D gene: TRBD2; CDR3 protein: ASSEWAGVVPGELF
clone size: .; J gene: TRBJ2-1; V gene: TRBV5-1; D gene: TRBD1; CDR3 protein: ASSYQGTGTYNEQF
clone size: .; J gene: TRBJ2-7; V gene: TRBV7-9; D gene: .; CDR3 protein: ASSLAVHGTNYEQY
clone size: once; J gene: TRBJ2-1; V gene: TRBV6-4; D gene: TRBD2; CDR3 protein: ASSGLAGEGNEQF
clone size: few; J gene: TRBJ2-7; V gene: TRBV5-1; D gene: .; CDR3 protein: ASSLDSGTAPEQY
clone size: .; J gene: TRBJ1-3; V gene: TRBV2; D gene: TRBD1; CDR3 protein: ASRRGDRIPGNTIY
clone size: .; J gene: TRBJ2-2; V gene: TRBV9; D gene: .; CDR3 protein: ASSFRDSYTGELF
clone size: .; J gene: TRBJ1-2; V gene: TRBV29-1; D gene: TRBD1; CDR3 protein: SVLVGSRQGRDGYT
clone size: .; J gene: TRBJ2-7; V gene: TRBV2; D gene: .; CDR3 protein: ASRDFGRSSYEQY
clone size: once; J gene: TRBJ1-1; V gene: TRBV5-1; D gene: .; CDR3 protein: ASSPHGGRGETEAF
clone size: .; J gene: TRBJ2-7; V gene: TRBV6-6; D gene: TRBD1; CDR3 protein: ASSYSSRGHYEQY
clone size: .; J gene: TRBJ2-2; V gene: TRBV30; D gene: .; CDR3 protein: AWRGGNTGELF
clone size: .; J gene: TRBJ2-1; V gene: TRBV5-1; D gene: TRBD1; CDR3 protein: ASSQGTGTYNEQF
clone size: .; J gene: TRBJ2-7; V gene: TRBV2; D gene: .; CDR3 protein: ASSETRTGPGEQY
clone size: .; J gene: TRBJ1-1; V gene: TRBV30; D gene: .; CDR3 protein: AWRGNTEAF
clone size: once; J gene: TRBJ2-7; V gene: TRBV23-1; D gene: TRBD1; CDR3 protein: ASSHRDRGYEQY
clone size: .; J gene: TRBJ1-1; V gene: TRBV11-3; D gene: TRBD1; CDR3 protein: ASSLVDRGANTEAF
clone size: .; J gene: TRBJ2-7; V gene: TRBV10-3; D gene: .; CDR3 protein: AISSYPQRSYEQY
clone size: once; J gene: TRBJ2-7; V gene: TRBV18; D gene: TRBD2; CDR3 protein: ASSPVASGTSHEQY
clone size: few; J gene: TRBJ2-3; V gene: TRBV6-1; D gene: TRBD2; CDR3 protein: ASSEAGGTSGDTQY
clone size: .; J gene: TRBJ1-6; V gene: TRBV5-1; D gene: .; CDR3 protein: ASSPVQGSPLH
clone size: .; J gene: TRBJ2-7; V gene: TRBV28; D gene: .; CDR3 protein: ASSPWTPTYEQY
clone size: .; J gene: TRBJ2-3; V gene: TRBV28; D gene: .; CDR3 protein: ASSLYSLTDTQY
clone size: .; J gene: TRBJ2-1; V gene: TRBV29-1; D gene: TRBD1; CDR3 protein: SVENRGLSHNEQF
clone size: .; J gene: TRBJ1-5; V gene: TRBV19; D gene: .; CDR3 protein: ASRGTETISNQPQH
clone size: once; J gene: TRBJ2-7; V gene: TRBV30; D gene: .; CDR3 protein: AWSVGYEQY
clone size: .; J gene: TRBJ1-2; V gene: TRBV28; D gene: .; CDR3 protein: ASSGNKRGYT
clone size: .; J gene: TRBJ2-7; V gene: TRBV11-1; D gene: .; CDR3 protein: ASSLARRQREQY
clone size: .; J gene: TRBJ2-3; V gene: TRBV5-1; D gene: .; CDR3 protein: ASSPGGTSSTDTQY
clone size: .; J gene: TRBJ1-1; V gene: TRBV2; D gene: .; CDR3 protein: ASSDGGGTEAF